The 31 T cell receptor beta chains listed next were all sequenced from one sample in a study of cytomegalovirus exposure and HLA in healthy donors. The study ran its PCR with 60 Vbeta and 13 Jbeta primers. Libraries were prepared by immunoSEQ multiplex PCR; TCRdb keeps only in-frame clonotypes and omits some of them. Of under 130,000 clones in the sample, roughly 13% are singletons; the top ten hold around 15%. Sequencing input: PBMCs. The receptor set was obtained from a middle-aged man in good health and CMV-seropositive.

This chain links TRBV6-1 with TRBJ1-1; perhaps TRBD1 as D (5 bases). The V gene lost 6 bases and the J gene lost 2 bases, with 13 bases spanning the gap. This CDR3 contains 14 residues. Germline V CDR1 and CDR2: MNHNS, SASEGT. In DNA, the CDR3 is TGTGCCAGCAGCGACAGTGCTTCAAACACTGAAGCTTTCTTT. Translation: CASSDSASNTEAFF.

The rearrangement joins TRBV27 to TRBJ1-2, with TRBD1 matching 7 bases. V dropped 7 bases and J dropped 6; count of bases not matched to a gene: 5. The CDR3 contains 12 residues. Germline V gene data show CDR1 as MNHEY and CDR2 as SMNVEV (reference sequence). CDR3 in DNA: TGTGCCAGCAAATCAGGGGGAAATGGCTACACCTTC. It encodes CASKSGGNGYTF.

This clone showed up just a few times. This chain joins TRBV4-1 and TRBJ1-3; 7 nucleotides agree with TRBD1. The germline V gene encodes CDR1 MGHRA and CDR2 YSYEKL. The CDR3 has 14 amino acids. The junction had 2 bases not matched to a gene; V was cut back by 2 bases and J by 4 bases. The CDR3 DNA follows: TGCGCCAGCAGCCAAAGGGGGCTAGGAAACACCATATATTTT. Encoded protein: CASSQRGLGNTIYF.

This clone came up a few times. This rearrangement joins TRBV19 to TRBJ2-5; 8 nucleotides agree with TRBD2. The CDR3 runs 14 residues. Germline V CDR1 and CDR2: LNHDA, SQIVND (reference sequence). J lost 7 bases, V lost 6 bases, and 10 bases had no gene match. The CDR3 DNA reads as TGTGCCAGTAGCGCCTCGGGGCGGGAGGCGACCCAGTACTTC. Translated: CASSASGREATQYF.

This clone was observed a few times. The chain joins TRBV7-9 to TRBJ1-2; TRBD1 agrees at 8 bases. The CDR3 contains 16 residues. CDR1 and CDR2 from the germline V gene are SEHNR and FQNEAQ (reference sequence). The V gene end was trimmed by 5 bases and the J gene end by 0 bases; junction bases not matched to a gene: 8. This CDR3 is CASSPDPTGANYGYTF. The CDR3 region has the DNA TGTGCCAGCAGCCCTGACCCGACAGGGGCTAACTATGGCTACACCTTC.

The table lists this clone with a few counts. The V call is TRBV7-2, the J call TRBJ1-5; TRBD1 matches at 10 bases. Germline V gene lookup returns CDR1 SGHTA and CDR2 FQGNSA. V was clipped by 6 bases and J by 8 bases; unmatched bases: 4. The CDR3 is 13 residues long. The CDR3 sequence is CASRTGGWEPQHF. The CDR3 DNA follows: TGTGCCAGCAGGACAGGGGGCTGGGAGCCCCAGCATTTT.

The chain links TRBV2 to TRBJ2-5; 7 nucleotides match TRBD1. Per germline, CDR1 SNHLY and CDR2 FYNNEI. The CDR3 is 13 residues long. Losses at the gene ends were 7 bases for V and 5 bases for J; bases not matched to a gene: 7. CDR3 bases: TGTGCCAGCATCAGGGAGACAGGGGAGACCCAGTACTTC. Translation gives CASIRETGETQYF.

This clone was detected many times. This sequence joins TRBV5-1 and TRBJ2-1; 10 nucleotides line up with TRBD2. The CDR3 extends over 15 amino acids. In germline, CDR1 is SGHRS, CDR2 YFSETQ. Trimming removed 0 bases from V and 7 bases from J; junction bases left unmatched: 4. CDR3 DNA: TGCGCCAGCAGCTTGGCCCCGACTAGCGGGAATGAGCAGTTCTTC. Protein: CASSLAPTSGNEQFF.

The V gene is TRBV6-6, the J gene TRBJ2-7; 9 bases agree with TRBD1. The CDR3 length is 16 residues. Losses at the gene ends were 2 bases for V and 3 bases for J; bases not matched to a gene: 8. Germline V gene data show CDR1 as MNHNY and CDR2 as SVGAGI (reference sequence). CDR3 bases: TGTGCCAGCAGTTACGGGACAGGGAGCCCGGGCTACGAGCAGTACTTC. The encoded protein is CASSYGTGSPGYEQYF.

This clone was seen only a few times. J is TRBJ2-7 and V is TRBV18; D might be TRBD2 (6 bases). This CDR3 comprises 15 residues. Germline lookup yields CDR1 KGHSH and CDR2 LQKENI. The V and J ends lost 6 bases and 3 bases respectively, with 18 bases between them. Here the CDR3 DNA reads TGTGCCAGCTCGCCTGGCGTACGGGGGTTCTACGAGCAGTACTTC. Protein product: CASSPGVRGFYEQYF. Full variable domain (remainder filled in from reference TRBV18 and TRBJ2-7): NAGVMQNPRHLVRRRGQEARLRCSPMKGHSHVYWYRQLPEEGLKFMVYLQKENIIDESGMPKERFSAEFPKEGPSILRIQQVVRGDSAAYFCASSPGVRGFYEQYFGPGTRLTVT.

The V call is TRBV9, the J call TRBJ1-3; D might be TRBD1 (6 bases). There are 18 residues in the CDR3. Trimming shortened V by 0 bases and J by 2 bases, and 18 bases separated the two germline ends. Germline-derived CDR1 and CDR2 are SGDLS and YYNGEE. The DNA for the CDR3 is TGTGCCAGCAGCGTAGCTGGTTCAGGGGCAGTGGCTGGAAACACCATATATTTT. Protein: CASSVAGSGAVAGNTIYF.

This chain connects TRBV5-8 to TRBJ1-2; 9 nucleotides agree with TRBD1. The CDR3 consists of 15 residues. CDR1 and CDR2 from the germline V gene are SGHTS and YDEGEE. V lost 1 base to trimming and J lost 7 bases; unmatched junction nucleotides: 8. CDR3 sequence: CASSLRGDRVGGYTF. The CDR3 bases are TGTGCCAGCAGCTTGAGGGGGGACAGGGTCGGTGGCTACACCTTC.

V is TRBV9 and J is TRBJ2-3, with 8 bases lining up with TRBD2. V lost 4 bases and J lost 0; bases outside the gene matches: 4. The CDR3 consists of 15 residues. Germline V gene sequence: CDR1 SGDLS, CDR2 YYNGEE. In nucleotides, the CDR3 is TGTGCCAGCAGCATATTAGCGGGAAGCACAGATACGCAGTATTTT. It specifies CASSILAGSTDTQYF. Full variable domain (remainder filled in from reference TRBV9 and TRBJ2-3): DSGVTQTPKHLITATGQRVTLRCSPRSGDLSVYWYQQSLDQGLQFLIQYYNGEERAKGNILERFSAQQFPDLHSELNLSSLELGDSALYFCASSILAGSTDTQYFGPGTRLTVL.

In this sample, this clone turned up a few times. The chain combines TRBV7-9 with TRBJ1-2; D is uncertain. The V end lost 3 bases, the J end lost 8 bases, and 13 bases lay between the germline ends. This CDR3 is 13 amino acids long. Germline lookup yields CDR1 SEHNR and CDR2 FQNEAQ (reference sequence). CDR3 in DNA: TGTGCCAGCAGCTTTGAGGCGACGTTCGGCTACACCTTC. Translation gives CASSFEATFGYTF.

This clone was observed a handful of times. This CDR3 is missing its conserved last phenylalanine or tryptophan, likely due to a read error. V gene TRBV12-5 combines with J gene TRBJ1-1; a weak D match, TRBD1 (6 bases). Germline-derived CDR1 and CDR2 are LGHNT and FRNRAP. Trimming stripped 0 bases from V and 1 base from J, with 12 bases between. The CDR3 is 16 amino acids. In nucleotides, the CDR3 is TGTGCTAGTGGTTTGGTACTAGGGGGACCGAACACTGAAGCTTTCGTT. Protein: CASGLVLGGPNTEAFV.

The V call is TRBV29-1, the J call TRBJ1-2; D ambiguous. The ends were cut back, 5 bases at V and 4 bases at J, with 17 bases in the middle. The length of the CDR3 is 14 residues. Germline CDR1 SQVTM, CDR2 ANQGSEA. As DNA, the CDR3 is TGCAGCGTTAGCGCGGCAAAACCCCCCTATGGCTACACCTTC. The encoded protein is CSVSAAKPPYGYTF.

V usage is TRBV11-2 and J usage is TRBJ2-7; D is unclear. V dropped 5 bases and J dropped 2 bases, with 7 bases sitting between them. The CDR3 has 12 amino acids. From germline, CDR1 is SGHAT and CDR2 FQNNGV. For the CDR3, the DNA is TGTGCCAGCAGCCTGTCGGCCTACGAGCAGTACTTC. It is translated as CASSLSAYEQYF.

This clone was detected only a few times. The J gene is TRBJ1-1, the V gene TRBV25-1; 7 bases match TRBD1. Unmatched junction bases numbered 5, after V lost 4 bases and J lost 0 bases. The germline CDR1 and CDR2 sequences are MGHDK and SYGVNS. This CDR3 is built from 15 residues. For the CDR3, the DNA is TGTGCCAGCAGTGCCTACAGGGGTATGAACACTGAAGCTTTCTTT. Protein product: CASSAYRGMNTEAFF.

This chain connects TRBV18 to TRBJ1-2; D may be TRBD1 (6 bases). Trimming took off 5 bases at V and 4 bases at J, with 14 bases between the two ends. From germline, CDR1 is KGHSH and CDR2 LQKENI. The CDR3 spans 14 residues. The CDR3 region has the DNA TGTGCCAGCTCAGCGGAGGACAGTGGCTATGGCTACACCTTC. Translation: CASSAEDSGYGYTF.

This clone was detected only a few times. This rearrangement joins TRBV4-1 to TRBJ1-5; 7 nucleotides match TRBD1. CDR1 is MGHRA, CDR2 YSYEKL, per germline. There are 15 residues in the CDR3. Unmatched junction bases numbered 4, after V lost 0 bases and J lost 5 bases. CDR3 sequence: CASSQEGTEDQPQHF. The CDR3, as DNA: TGCGCCAGCAGCCAAGAGGGGACAGAAGATCAGCCCCAGCATTTT.

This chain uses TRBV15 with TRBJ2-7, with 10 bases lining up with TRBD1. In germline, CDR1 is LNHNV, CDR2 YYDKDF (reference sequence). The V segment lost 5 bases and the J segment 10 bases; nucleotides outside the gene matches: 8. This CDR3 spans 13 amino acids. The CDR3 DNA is TGTGCCACCAGCGCGGGACAGGGGATATTTCAGTACTTC. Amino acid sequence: CATSAGQGIFQYF. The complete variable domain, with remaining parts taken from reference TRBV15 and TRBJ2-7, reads DAMVIQNPRYQVTQFGKPVTLSCSQTLNHNVMYWYQQKSSQAPKLLFHYYDKDFNNEADTPDNFQSRRPNTSFCFLDIRSPGLGDTAMYLCATSAGQGIFQYFGPGTRLTVT.

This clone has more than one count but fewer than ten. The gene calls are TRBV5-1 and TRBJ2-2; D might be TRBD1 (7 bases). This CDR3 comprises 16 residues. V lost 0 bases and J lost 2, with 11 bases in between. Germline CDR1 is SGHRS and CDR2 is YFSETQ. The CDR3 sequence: CASSLAQGGNTGELFF. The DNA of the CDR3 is TGCGCCAGCAGCTTGGCCCAGGGGGGAAACACCGGGGAGCTGTTTTTT.

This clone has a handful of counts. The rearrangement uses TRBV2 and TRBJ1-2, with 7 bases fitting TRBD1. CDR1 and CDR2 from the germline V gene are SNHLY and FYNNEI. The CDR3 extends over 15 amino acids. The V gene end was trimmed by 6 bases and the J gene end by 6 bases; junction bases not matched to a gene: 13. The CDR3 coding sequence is TGTGCCAGCAGGGCCACAGGGGCTCTGAGGGATGGCTACACCTTC. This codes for CASRATGALRDGYTF.

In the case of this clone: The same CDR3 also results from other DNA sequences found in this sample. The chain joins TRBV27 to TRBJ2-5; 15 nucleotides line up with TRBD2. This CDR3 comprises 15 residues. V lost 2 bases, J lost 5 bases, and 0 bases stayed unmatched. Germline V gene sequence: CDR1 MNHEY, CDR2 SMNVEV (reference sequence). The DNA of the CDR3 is TGTGCCAGCAGTTTAGGGACTAGCGGGAGGGAGACCCAGTACTTC. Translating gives CASSLGTSGRETQYF.

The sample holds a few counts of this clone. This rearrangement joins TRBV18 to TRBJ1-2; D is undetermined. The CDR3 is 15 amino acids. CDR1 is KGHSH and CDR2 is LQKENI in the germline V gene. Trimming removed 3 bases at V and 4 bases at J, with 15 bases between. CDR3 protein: CASSPVGSGSYGYTF. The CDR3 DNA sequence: TGTGCCAGCTCACCCGTCGGGTCCGGCAGCTATGGCTACACCTTC.

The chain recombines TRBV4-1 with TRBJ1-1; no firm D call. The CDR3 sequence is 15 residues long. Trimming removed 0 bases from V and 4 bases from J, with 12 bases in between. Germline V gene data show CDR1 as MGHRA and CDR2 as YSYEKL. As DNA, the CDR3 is TGCGCCAGCAGCCAAGAACCCGGTATAAGCACTGAAGCTTTCTTT. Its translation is CASSQEPGISTEAFF.

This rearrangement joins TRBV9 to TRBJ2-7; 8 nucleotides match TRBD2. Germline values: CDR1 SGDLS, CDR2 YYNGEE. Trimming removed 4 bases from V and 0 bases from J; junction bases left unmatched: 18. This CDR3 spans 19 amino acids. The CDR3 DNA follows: TGTGCCAGCAGCCCGAGAGCGGGGGCTAGGCCCGAAAGCTCCTACGAGCAGTACTTC. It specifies CASSPRAGARPESSYEQYF.

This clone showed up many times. CDR3 in DNA: TGTGCCAGCAGCAGACAGGGCGCGGGGAACACTGAAGCTTTCTTT. Protein product: CASSRQGAGNTEAFF. The rearrangement uses TRBV28 and TRBJ1-1; 7 bases are shared with TRBD1. CDR1 is MDHEN and CDR2 is SYDVKM in the germline V gene. CDR3 length: 15 amino acids. J gave up 1 base and V 6 bases, and 8 bases lay outside the gene matches.

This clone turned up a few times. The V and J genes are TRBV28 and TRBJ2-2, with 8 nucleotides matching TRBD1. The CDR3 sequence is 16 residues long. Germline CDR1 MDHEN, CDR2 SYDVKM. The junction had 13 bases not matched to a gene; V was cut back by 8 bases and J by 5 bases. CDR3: CASARTGQGRTGELFF. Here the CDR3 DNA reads TGTGCCAGCGCAAGGACCGGACAGGGACGGACCGGGGAGCTGTTTTTT.

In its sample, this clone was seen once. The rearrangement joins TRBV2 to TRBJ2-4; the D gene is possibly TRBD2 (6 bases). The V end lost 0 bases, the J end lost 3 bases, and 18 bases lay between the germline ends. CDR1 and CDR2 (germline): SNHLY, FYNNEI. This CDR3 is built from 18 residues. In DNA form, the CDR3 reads TGTGCCAGCAGTGAAGCGCTTGGCACAGGAGGGGTCAAAAACATTCAGTACTTC. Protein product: CASSEALGTGGVKNIQYF.

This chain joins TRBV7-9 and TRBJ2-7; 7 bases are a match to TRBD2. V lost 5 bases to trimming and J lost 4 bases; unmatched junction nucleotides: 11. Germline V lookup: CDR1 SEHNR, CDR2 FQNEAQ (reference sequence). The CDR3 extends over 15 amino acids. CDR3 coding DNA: TGTGCCAGCAGCCCCTCAGGCCCGGGGGGTTACGAGCAGTACTTC. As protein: CASSPSGPGGYEQYF.